A selection of T cell receptor beta chains follows, all from one sample in a study of post-analysis software for immune sequencing data. MiXCR, applied by TCRdb to the PCR reads, yields one record per CDR3 protein. The sample holds about 680,000 distinct CDR3 sequences, approximately 60% seen once. The material sequenced was blood. These TCRs come from a girl aged 2 to 10 with multiple sclerosis. CDR3s include the opening cysteine and the closing phenylalanine or tryptophan. Fields, in order: V gene, D gene, clone size, J gene, CDR3 DNA, CDR3 protein. The D gene is left open where the match is weak. Size is omitted from some rows. Given values are once, few, many or a class for expanded clones.

>TRBV20-1|TRBD1|.|TRBJ1-2
TGCAGTGCTCCCGGAGGGGGCACCCCGTTCTATGGCTACACCTTC
CSAPGGGTPFYGYTF
>TRBV20-1|TRBD1|.|TRBJ1-1
TGCAGTGCTGGGCGTGACAGGGAAGGAAACACTGAAGCTTTCTTT
CSAGRDREGNTEAFF
>TRBV20-1|.|.|TRBJ1-1
TGCAGTGCTAGAGTCCCGGACACGAACACTGAAGCTTTCTTT
CSARVPDTNTEAFF
>TRBV6-6|.|.|TRBJ1-5
TGTGCCAGCAGTACACCCAGGGGCAATCAGCCCCAGCATTTT
CASSTPRGNQPQHF
>TRBV7-9|.|.|TRBJ1-6
TGTGCCAGCAGCGAGGACCTGAGGAATTCACCCCTCCACTTT
CASSEDLRNSPLHF
>TRBV5-1|TRBD2|.|TRBJ2-3
TGCGCCAGCAGCTTGCGGGGGGATGGAGATACGCAGTATTTT
CASSLRGDGDTQYF
>TRBV14|.|.|TRBJ2-5
TGTGCCAGCAGCCAAGATAGTTCCGGGGCGGTTATGGAGACCCAGTACTTC
CASSQDSSGAVMETQYF
>TRBV7-9|.|.|TRBJ2-2
TGTGCCAGCAGCTTCGAGTCCACCGGGGAGCTGTTTTTT
CASSFESTGELFF
>TRBV27|TRBD2|.|TRBJ2-3
TGTGCCAGCAGTTTAGTAGCGGGGGTAGCGCAGTATTTT
CASSLVAGVAQYF
>TRBV29-1|TRBD2|few|TRBJ2-7
TGCAGCGTTGTGGAGGGAGGGGACGGCGAGCAGTACTTC
CSVVEGGDGEQYF
>TRBV13|.|few|TRBJ2-7
TGTGCCAGCAGCGAAGGATCTATCTACGAGCAGTACTTC
CASSEGSIYEQYF
>TRBV20-1|.|.|TRBJ2-4
TGCAGTGCTAGAGATCAAAGGGCCCAATGGGGCCAAAACATTCAGTACTTC
CSARDQRAQWGQNIQYF
>TRBV7-2|TRBD2|.|TRBJ2-1
TGTGCCAGCAGCGCCCTTGGGGGGGGCTCCTACAATGAGCAGTTCTTC
CASSALGGGSYNEQFF
>TRBV5-5|.|.|TRBJ1-1
TGTGCCAGCAGCTTGGTTGGGCAGGGTGGTGAAGCTTTCTTT
CASSLVGQGGEAFF
>TRBV20-1|TRBD1|many|TRBJ2-1
TGCAGTGCTCGCGGAAACCGGGACAGCCTATTGGGAGAGTTCTTC
CSARGNRDSLLGEFF
>TRBV4-1|TRBD1|.|TRBJ1-1
TGCGCCAGCAGCCCCGGGACAGGGGTTACGAACACTGAAGCTTTCTTT
CASSPGTGVTNTEAFF
>TRBV11-2|.|.|TRBJ2-5
TGTGCCAGCAGCTTAGGGGGGGCGGCGCAAGAGACCCAGTACTTC
CASSLGGAAQETQYF